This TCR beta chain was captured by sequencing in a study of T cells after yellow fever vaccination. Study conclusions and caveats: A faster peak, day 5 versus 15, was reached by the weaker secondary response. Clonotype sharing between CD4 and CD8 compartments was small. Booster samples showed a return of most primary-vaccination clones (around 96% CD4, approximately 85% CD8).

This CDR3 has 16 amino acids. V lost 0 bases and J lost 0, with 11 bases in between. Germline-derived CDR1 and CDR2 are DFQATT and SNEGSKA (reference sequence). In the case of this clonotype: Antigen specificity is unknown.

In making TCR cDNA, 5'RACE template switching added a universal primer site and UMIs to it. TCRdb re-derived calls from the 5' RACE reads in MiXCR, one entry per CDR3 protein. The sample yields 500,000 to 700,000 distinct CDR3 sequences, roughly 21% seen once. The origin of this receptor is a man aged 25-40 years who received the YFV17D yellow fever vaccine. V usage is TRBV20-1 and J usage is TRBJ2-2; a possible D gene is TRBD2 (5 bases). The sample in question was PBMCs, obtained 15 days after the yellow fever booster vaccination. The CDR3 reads CSARDSGFANTGELFF. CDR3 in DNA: TGCAGTGCTAGAGATTCGGGATTCGCGAACACCGGGGAGCTGTTTTTT.